This T cell receptor beta chain was retrieved from a study of T cells after yellow fever vaccination. Points from the study as a whole: Bulk-population clonotypes that are abundant could appear as contaminants in FACS-sorted repertoires. Subsequent to the booster, the majority of primary-vaccination clones reappeared (approximately 95% CD4, approximately 90% CD8). Only a minor proportion of clonotypes was detected across both CD4 and CD8 compartments.

5'RACE template switching generated TCR cDNA, adding a universal primer site and UMIs. TCRdb independently ran MiXCR on the 5' RACE reads; one entry per CDR3 protein. The table has hundreds of thousands of distinct CDR3 sequences, about 13% seen once; the top ten hold about 14%. A word on this clonotype: Its antigen remains unknown.

The V end lost 1 base, the J end lost 11 bases, and 11 bases lay between the germline ends. The CDR3 consists of 12 residues. Germline CDR1 and CDR2: SGHVS and FQNEAQ. The sample was PBMCs, taken on the day of the yellow fever booster vaccination. The TCR sequence derives from a man aged 25-45 years who received the YFV17D yellow fever vaccine. The gene calls are TRBV7-8 and TRBJ1-1; no firm D call. The CDR3 protein is CASSLGSPVAFF. In DNA form, the CDR3 reads TGTGCCAGCAGCTTAGGATCCCCGGTCGCTTTCTTT.